The 25 T cell receptor beta chains below come from one sample, sequenced in a study of OX40 agonist ivuxolimab in advanced cancers. Generated by immunoSEQ multiplex PCR, the TCRdb table keeps only in-frame clones and is missing some. The data show 60,000 or so clones, less than 85% seen once. Sample: CD4+ or CD8+ T cells sorted from blood, taken in a trial of the OX40 agonist ivuxolimab. The receptors originated from an adult with an advanced solid tumor such as melanoma, head and neck, liver or kidney cancer.

This chain joins TRBV10-3 and TRBJ2-7, with D perhaps matching TRBD2 (5 bases). The CDR3 is 14 amino acids. Germline-derived CDR1 and CDR2 are ENHRY and SYGVKD. Trimming left V 2 bases short and J 2 bases short, with 10 bases between. CDR3 residues: CAISERTGTYEQYF. The CDR3, as DNA: TGTGCCATCAGTGAGCGCACGGGAACCTACGAGCAGTACTTC.

The V call is TRBV6-5, the J call TRBJ1-5; TRBD1 might be the D (5 bases). Germline loops: CDR1 MNHEY, CDR2 SVGAGI. There are 16 residues in the CDR3. Between the trimmed V and J ends, which lost 4 bases and 0 bases, there was a span of 13 bases. CDR3 sequence (DNA): TGTGCCAGCAGTTTCCGAGGGGATTATAGCAATCAGCCCCAGCATTTT. Its translation: CASSFRGDYSNQPQHF.

For this clone: The germline gene is not matched at one end of the junction; a read error may be the cause. The gene calls are TRBV7-9 and TRBJ1-2, with D uncertain. The CDR3 runs 10 residues. Germline V gene sequence: CDR1 SEHNR, CDR2 FQNEAQ (reference sequence). Written as DNA, the CDR3 is TGTGCCAGCAGCTTAGTATTGACATTCTTC. It specifies CASSLVLTFF.

This clone was seen a single time. The CDR3 nucleotides are TGCGCCAGCAGCCAAGGTGCAGGGAACCCCTCCTACGAGCAGTACTTC. It yields the protein CASSQGAGNPSYEQYF. The chain links TRBV5-1 to TRBJ2-7, with D possibly matching TRBD1 (5 bases). From germline, CDR1 is SGHRS and CDR2 YFSETQ. Between the trimmed V and J ends, which lost 4 bases and 0 bases, there was a span of 17 bases. The CDR3 runs 16 residues.

This chain uses TRBV7-6 with TRBJ1-4; weak D call: TRBD1 (5 bases). This CDR3 contains 15 residues. V gave up 1 base and J gave up 8 bases, with 14 bases separating them. Germline V CDR1 and CDR2: SGHVS, FNYEAQ. The CDR3 reads CASSLGAGVAEKLFF. The CDR3 bases are TGTGCCAGCAGCTTAGGGGCGGGGGTCGCGGAAAAACTGTTTTTT. Variable domain in full (rest from reference TRBV7-6 and TRBJ1-4): GAGVSQSPRYKVTKRGQDVALRCDPISGHVSLYWYRQALGQGPEFLTYFNYEAQQDKSGLPNDRFSAERPEGSISTLTIQRTEQRDSAMYRCASSLGAGVAEKLFFGSGTQLSVL.

This clone was detected a few times. This chain connects TRBV30 to TRBJ2-3; D is unresolved. CDR1 and CDR2 from the germline V gene are GTSNPN and SVGIG (reference sequence). CDR3 length equals 13 residues. Trimming took 4 bases from V and 2 from J, leaving 10 bases between them. CDR3 in amino acids: CAWMEDSTDTQYF. DNA for the CDR3: TGTGCCTGGATGGAAGATTCCACAGATACGCAGTATTTT.

V and J are TRBV7-9 and TRBJ2-7, with TRBD2 identical over 8 bases. The germline gives CDR1 SEHNR, CDR2 FQNEAQ (reference sequence). V shed 4 bases and J 1 base; nucleotides not matched to a gene: 9. This CDR3 has 16 residues. CDR3 nucleotides: TGTGCCAGCAGCTACTTAGCGGGGAGACTTTCCTACGAGCAGTACTTC. Translating it yields CASSYLAGRLSYEQYF.

The gene calls are TRBV6-5 and TRBJ2-3, with 7 bases fitting TRBD1. J lost 3 bases, V lost 6 bases, and 6 bases had no gene match. The CDR3 is made up of 14 amino acids. Germline V CDR1 and CDR2: MNHEY, SVGAGI. DNA of the CDR3: TGTGCCAGCAGACAGACAGGGAGAACAGATACGCAGTATTTT. Its translation is CASRQTGRTDTQYF.

This clone was observed once. This rearrangement joins TRBV6-5 to TRBJ1-1, with a tentative D call TRBD1 (6 bases). V lost 4 bases and J lost 7, with 16 bases in between. From germline, CDR1 is MNHEY and CDR2 SVGAGI. The CDR3 runs 14 residues. CDR3 loop: CASSSRQERDEAFF. CDR3 DNA sequence: TGTGCCAGCAGTTCCCGACAGGAAAGGGATGAAGCTTTCTTT.

Remarks on this clone: The germline gene is not matched at one end of the junction; a read error may be the cause. J is TRBJ2-7 and V is TRBV6-1; D tentatively reads TRBD1 or TRBD2 (6 bases each). CDR1 MNHNS and CDR2 SASEGT come from the germline V gene. The CDR3 has 12 residues. The CDR3 spells CVSSPGAYEQYF. DNA of the CDR3: TGTGTCAGCAGTCCGGGGGCTTACGAGCAGTACTTC.

This chain's CDR3 is CASSLGGAADEQYF. CDR3 nucleotide sequence: TGTGCCAGCTCCCTTGGGGGGGCGGCTGACGAGCAGTACTTC. The chain carries TRBV10-3 and TRBJ2-7; D perhaps matches TRBD2 (7 bases). The CDR3 is made up of 14 amino acids. V dropped 10 bases and J dropped 5 bases, with 21 bases sitting between them. Germline-derived CDR1 and CDR2 are ENHRY and SYGVKD.

The rearrangement links TRBV5-8 to TRBJ1-3; D unclear. V was trimmed by 5 bases and J by 0 bases, leaving 15 bases between them. CDR3 length equals 16 residues. Germline V gives CDR1 SGHTS, CDR2 YDEGEE. CDR3 region: CASSHYLSLSGNTIYF. CDR3 coding DNA: TGTGCCAGCAGTCATTATCTTTCTCTCTCTGGAAACACCATATATTTT.

This chain uses TRBV5-5 with TRBJ1-4; the D is unclear. V was clipped by 7 bases and J by 5 bases, with 9 bases between them. CDR1 and CDR2 (germline): SGHKS, YYEKEE (reference sequence). The CDR3 has 12 residues. Here the CDR3 DNA reads TGTGCCAGCGGACGGCTAAATGAAAAACTGTTTTTT. It is translated as CASGRLNEKLFF.

The rearrangement joins TRBV28 to TRBJ1-2; D perhaps matches TRBD1 (5 bases). The CDR3 totals 18 residues. With 5 bases removed from V and 1 base from J, the gap between germline ends came to 23 bases. The germline CDR1 and CDR2 sequences are MDHEN and SYDVKM. CDR3 in DNA: TGTGCCAGCAGTCTTCTGACGGAGGGGTGGGGGATTAACTATGGCTACACCTTC. Amino acid sequence: CASSLLTEGWGINYGYTF.

The V call is TRBV19, the J call TRBJ2-6; 10 bases map to TRBD1. Germline V gives CDR1 LNHDA, CDR2 SQIVND (reference sequence). V trimming: 8 bases; J trimming: 0 bases; junction bases outside the gene matches: 13. The CDR3 sequence is 19 residues long. The chain's CDR3 is CASRPGQGLSDSGANVLTF. CDR3 nucleotide sequence: TGTGCCAGTCGGCCGGGACAGGGGCTTTCTGACTCTGGGGCCAACGTCCTGACTTTC.

V is TRBV4-2 and J is TRBJ2-2; 9 positions agree with TRBD1. This CDR3 comprises 16 residues. Losses at the gene ends were 8 bases for V and 1 base for J; bases not matched to a gene: 8. Germline assignment: CDR1 LGHNA and CDR2 YNFKEQ. CDR3 region: CASVFLDRGNTGELFF. CDR3 bases: TGTGCCAGCGTGTTTTTGGACAGGGGGAACACCGGGGAGCTGTTTTTT.

This rearrangement joins TRBV18 to TRBJ2-7, with TRBD2 identical over 12 bases. Per germline, CDR1 KGHSH and CDR2 LQKENI. V was clipped by 3 bases and J by 6 bases; unmatched bases: 3. The CDR3 is made up of 14 amino acids. This chain's CDR3 is CASSPGLAGIEQYF. CDR3 in DNA: TGTGCCAGCTCACCCGGACTAGCGGGGATCGAGCAGTACTTC.

The genes are TRBV19 and TRBJ1-6, with TRBD1 identical over 8 bases. Losses at the gene ends were 3 bases for V and 8 bases for J; bases not matched to a gene: 9. CDR1 is LNHDA, CDR2 SQIVND, per germline (reference sequence). This CDR3 is built from 16 residues. As DNA, the CDR3 is TGTGCCAGTAGTATCCCCGGACAGGGATCGCATTCACCCCTCCACTTT. This sequence encodes CASSIPGQGSHSPLHF.

CDR3 in DNA: TGCAGCGTTGGCTCGGACAGGGAGAACACCGGGGAGCTGTTTTTT. This codes for CSVGSDRENTGELFF. The chain combines TRBV29-1 with TRBJ2-2, with 8 positions matching TRBD1. The CDR3 is 15 residues long. J lost 1 base, V lost 4 bases, and 5 bases had no gene match. CDR1 is SQVTM, CDR2 ANQGSEA, per germline.

The chain employs TRBV6-1 and TRBJ2-3; TRBD2 matches 13 bases. Trimming at V came to 2 bases and at J to 9 bases, leaving 8 bases not matched to a gene. The CDR3 has 16 amino acids. Germline V gene data show CDR1 as MNHNS and CDR2 as SASEGT. Here the CDR3 reads CASSETATSGGSTQYF. The DNA for the CDR3 is TGTGCCAGCAGTGAAACGGCGACTAGCGGGGGGTCAACGCAGTATTTT.

The V gene is TRBV7-2, the J gene TRBJ2-3; 7 bases agree with TRBD2. The germline CDR1 and CDR2 sequences are SGHTA and FQGNSA. Trimming cost V 3 bases and J 7 bases; bases outside gene matches: 1. The CDR3 is 12 residues long. CDR3 sequence reads: CASSFGTNTQYF. The CDR3 DNA follows: TGTGCCAGCAGCTTCGGGACTAATACGCAGTATTTT.

The chain has TRBV6-6 and TRBJ1-1, with D unclear. CDR1 is MNHNY, CDR2 SVGAGI, per germline (reference sequence). V was shortened by 6 bases and J by 7 bases, with 3 bases between the two germline ends. The CDR3 has 9 amino acids. Here the CDR3 reads CASSLEAFF. In DNA form, the CDR3 reads TGTGCCAGCAGCCTTGAAGCTTTCTTT.

J is TRBJ1-2 and V is TRBV14; no firm D call. This CDR3 is built from 12 residues. Germline CDR1 reads SGHDN; CDR2 reads FVKESK. The V and J ends lost 1 base and 7 bases respectively, with 7 bases between them. Here the CDR3 reads CASSQVGSGYTF. The CDR3 DNA follows: TGTGCCAGCAGCCAAGTGGGTAGTGGCTACACCTTC.

The V and J genes are TRBV7-9 and TRBJ1-3, with a possible D match to TRBD1 (6 bases). This CDR3 contains 17 residues. V was trimmed by 5 bases and J by 4 bases, leaving 21 bases between them. Germline V gives CDR1 SEHNR, CDR2 FQNEAQ (reference sequence). CDR3 region: CASSTSGGGSRGNTIYF. CDR3 bases: TGTGCCAGCAGCACCTCGGGGGGCGGCAGTCGCGGAAACACCATATATTTT.

The chain joins TRBV9 to TRBJ2-3, with D unresolved. The CDR3 has 12 amino acids. The V end was cut by 1 base, the J end by 4 bases, with 4 bases between. Looked up from germline, CDR1 is SGDLS and CDR2 is YYNGEE. In DNA form, the CDR3 reads TGTGCCAGCAGCGTATGGTCAGATACGCAGTATTTT. The encoded protein is CASSVWSDTQYF.